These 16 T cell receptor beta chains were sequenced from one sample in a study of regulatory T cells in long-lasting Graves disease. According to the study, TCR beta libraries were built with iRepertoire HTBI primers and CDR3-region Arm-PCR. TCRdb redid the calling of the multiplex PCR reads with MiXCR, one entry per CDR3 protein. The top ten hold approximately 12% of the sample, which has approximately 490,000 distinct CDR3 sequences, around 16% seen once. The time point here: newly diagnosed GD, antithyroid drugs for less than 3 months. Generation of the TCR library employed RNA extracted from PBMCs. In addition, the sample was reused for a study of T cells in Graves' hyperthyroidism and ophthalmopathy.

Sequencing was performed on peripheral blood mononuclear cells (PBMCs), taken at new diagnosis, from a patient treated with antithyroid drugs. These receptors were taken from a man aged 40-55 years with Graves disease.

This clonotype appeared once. In DNA, the CDR3 is TGCAGCGTCTCAAGCGGGAGCTTAGAGCAGTACTTC. Translation: CSVSSGSLEQYF. This chain uses TRBV29-1 with TRBJ2-7; 8 nucleotides align to TRBD2. CDR3 length: 12 amino acids. J was trimmed by 7 bases and V by 6 bases; bases with no gene match: 8. Germline V CDR1 and CDR2: SQVTM, ANQGSEA.

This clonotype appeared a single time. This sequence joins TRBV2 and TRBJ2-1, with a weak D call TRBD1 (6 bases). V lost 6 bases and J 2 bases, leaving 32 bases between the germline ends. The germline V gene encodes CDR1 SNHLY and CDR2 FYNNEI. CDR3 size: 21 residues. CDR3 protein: CASSPHRVQRPLRVPYNEQFF. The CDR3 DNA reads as TGTGCCAGCAGCCCGCACAGGGTGCAGAGACCCCTCCGCGTTCCCTACAATGAGCAGTTCTTC.

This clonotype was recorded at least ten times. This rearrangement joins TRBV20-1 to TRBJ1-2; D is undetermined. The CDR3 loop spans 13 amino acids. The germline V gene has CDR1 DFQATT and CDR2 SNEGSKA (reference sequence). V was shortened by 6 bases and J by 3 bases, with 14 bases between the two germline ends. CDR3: CSAPGRADYGYTF. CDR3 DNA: TGCAGTGCCCCGGGGAGGGCCGACTATGGCTACACCTTC.

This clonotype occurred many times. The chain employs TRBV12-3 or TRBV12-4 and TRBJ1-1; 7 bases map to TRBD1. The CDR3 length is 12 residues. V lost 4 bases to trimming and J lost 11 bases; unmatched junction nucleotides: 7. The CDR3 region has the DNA TGTGCCAGCAGTTCGACAGGGATCTGGGCTTTCTTT. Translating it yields CASSSTGIWAFF.

The CDR3 nucleotides read TGTGCCATCAGTGACGTAGCGGGAGTAGAGACCCAGTACTTC. The encoded protein is CAISDVAGVETQYF. J is TRBJ2-5 and V is TRBV10-3; 9 bases line up with TRBD2. V lost 3 bases, J lost 4 bases, and 3 bases stayed unmatched. CDR3 size: 14 residues. Germline V gene sequence: CDR1 ENHRY, CDR2 SYGVKD.

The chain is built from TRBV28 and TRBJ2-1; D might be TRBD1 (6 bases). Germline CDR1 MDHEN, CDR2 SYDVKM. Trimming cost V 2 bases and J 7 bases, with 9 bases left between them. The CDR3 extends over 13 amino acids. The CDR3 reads CASSLPGVNEQFF. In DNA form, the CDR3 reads TGTGCCAGCAGTTTACCAGGGGTAAATGAGCAGTTCTTC.

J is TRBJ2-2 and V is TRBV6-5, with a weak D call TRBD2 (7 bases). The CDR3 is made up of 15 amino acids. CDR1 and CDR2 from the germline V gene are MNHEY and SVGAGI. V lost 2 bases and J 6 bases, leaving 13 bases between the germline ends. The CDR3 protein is CASSYLAGAAGELFF. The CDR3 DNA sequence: TGTGCCAGCAGTTACCTTGCGGGGGCGGCCGGGGAGCTGTTTTTT.

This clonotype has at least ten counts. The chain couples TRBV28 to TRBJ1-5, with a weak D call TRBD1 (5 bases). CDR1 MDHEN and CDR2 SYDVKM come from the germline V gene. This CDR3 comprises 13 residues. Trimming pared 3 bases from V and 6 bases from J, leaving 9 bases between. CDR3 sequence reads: CASSFRGSQPQHF. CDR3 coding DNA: TGTGCCAGCAGTTTTAGGGGCAGTCAGCCCCAGCATTTT. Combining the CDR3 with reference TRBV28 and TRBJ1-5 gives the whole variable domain DVKVTQSSRYLVKRTGEKVFLECVQDMDHENMFWYRQDPGLGLRLIYFSYDVKMKEKGDIPEGYSVSREKKERFSLILESASTNQTSMYLCASSFRGSQPQHFGDGTRLSIL.

The CDR3 DNA reads TGTGCCAGTAGTATCAGACAGGGACTGGCTAGCACAGATACGCAGTATTTT. It translates to CASSIRQGLASTDTQYF. The chain links TRBV19 to TRBJ2-3, with a weak D call TRBD1 (7 bases). The V gene's germline CDR1 is LNHDA and CDR2 SQIVND (reference sequence). The CDR3 loop spans 17 amino acids. The V gene lost 3 bases and the J gene lost 0 bases, with 16 bases spanning the gap.

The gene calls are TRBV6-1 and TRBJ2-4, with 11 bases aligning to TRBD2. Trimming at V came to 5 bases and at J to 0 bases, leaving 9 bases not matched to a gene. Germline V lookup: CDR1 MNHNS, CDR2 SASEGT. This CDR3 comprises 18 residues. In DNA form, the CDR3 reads TGTGCCAGCAGTCCGGGACTAGCGGCTCTACTAGCCAAAAACATTCAGTACTTC. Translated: CASSPGLAALLAKNIQYF.

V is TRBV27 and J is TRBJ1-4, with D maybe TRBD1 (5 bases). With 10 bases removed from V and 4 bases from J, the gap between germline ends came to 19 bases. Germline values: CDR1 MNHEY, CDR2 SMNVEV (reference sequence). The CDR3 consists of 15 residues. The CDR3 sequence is CATGRVGARNEKLFF. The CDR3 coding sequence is TGTGCCACCGGGAGGGTAGGGGCGCGTAATGAAAAACTGTTTTTT.

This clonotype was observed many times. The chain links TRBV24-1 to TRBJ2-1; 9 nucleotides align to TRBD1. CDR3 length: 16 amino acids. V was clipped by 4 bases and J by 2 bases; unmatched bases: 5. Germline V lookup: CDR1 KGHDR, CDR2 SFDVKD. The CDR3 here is CATSEKQGAPYNEQFF. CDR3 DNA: TGTGCCACCAGTGAGAAACAGGGGGCCCCCTACAATGAGCAGTTCTTC.

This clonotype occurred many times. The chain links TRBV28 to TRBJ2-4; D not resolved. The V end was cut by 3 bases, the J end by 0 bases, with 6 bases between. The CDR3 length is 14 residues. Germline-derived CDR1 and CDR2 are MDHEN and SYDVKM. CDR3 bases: TGTGCCAGCAGTTTGACGGGAGCCAAAAACATTCAGTACTTC. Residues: CASSLTGAKNIQYF.

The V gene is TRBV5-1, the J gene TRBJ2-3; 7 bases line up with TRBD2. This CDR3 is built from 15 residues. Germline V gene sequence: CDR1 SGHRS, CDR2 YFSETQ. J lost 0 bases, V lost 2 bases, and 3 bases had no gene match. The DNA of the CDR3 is TGCGCCAGCAGCTTCCGAGCGGGAAGCACAGATACGCAGTATTTT. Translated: CASSFRAGSTDTQYF.

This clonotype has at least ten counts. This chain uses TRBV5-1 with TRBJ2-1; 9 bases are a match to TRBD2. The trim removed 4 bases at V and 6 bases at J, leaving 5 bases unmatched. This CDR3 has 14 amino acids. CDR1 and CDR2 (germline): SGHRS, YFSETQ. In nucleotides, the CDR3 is TGCGCCAGCAGCGGTGCGGGAGGGCCCAATGAGCAGTTCTTC. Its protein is CASSGAGGPNEQFF.

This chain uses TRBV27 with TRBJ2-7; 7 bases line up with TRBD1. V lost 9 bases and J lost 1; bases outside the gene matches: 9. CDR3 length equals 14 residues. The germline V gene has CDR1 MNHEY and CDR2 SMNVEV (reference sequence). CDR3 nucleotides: TGTGCCAGTTCTCATCCAGGGGGTTCCTACGAGCAGTACTTC. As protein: CASSHPGGSYEQYF.